These 9 T cell receptor beta chains were sequenced from one sample in a study of T-cell reconstitution after alpha-beta-depleted transplantation in children. Unique molecular identifiers were incorporated into the prepared TCRbeta library. TCRdb independently ran MiXCR on the PCR reads; one entry per CDR3 protein. Of about 22,000 distinct CDR3 sequences listed, about a tenth were seen once; the top ten hold more than 20%. The sequencing used PBMCs from the stem cell graft donor, collected from the stem cell graft. All receptors come from a human donor who donated a stem cell graft to a child with chronic granulomatous disease.

This clonotype is medium-sized. This chain joins TRBV6-1 and TRBJ1-2; D is perhaps TRBD1 (5 bases). CDR1 is MNHNS, CDR2 SASEGT, per germline. This CDR3 comprises 16 residues. V lost 4 bases and J lost 6, with 21 bases in between. CDR3 nucleotide sequence: TGTGCCAGCAGTGTCTCGGGGCAGCTACATGGAGATGGCTACACCTTC. Amino acids: CASSVSGQLHGDGYTF.

This clonotype was detected many times. V gene TRBV29-1 combines with J gene TRBJ1-2; TRBD1 might be the D (5 bases). The CDR3 runs to 14 residues. Germline loops: CDR1 SQVTM, CDR2 ANQGSEA. V lost 5 bases and J lost 3, with 16 bases in between. CDR3 loop: CSVPGGAWDYGYTF. DNA of the CDR3: TGCAGCGTTCCGGGCGGGGCCTGGGACTATGGCTACACCTTC. Combining the CDR3 with reference TRBV29-1 and TRBJ1-2 gives the whole variable domain SAVISQKPSRDICQRGTSLTIQCQVDSQVTMMFWYRQQPGQSLTLIATANQGSEATYESGFVIDKFPISRPNLTFSTLTVSNMSPEDSSIYLCSVPGGAWDYGYTFGSGTRLTVV.

The table lists this clonotype with many counts. CDR3: CASSLVGTSSGNTIYF. The DNA for the CDR3 is TGTGCCAGCAGCTTAGTGGGCACGAGCTCTGGAAACACCATATATTTT. The chain employs TRBV7-2 and TRBJ1-3; no firm D call. This CDR3 is built from 16 residues. Germline CDR1 SGHTA, CDR2 FQGNSA. V was trimmed by 1 base and J by 0 bases, leaving 10 bases between them.

This clonotype has a count of ten or more. The V call is TRBV29-1, the J call TRBJ1-4; 9 positions match TRBD1. Germline values: CDR1 SQVTM, CDR2 ANQGSEA. The length of the CDR3 is 14 residues. Unmatched junction bases numbered 8, after V lost 7 bases and J lost 5 bases. CDR3 DNA sequence: TGCAGCGCTAGGTCCGGGACAGGGAATGAAAAACTGTTTTTT. This codes for CSARSGTGNEKLFF.

This clonotype was seen repeatedly, ten times or more. The chain joins TRBV13 to TRBJ1-1, with TRBD1 identical over 9 bases. V dropped 5 bases and J dropped 5; count of bases not matched to a gene: 12. In germline, CDR1 is PRHDT, CDR2 FYEKMQ (reference sequence). This CDR3 has 16 residues. This chain's CDR3 is CASSPSRTGDTTEAFF. CDR3 nucleotides: TGTGCCAGCAGCCCATCCCGGACAGGGGATACAACTGAAGCTTTCTTT.

This clonotype was observed many times. The V call is TRBV5-1, the J call TRBJ1-1; D might be TRBD1 (6 bases). The CDR3 runs 15 residues. CDR1 and CDR2 from the germline V gene are SGHRS and YFSETQ. V was cut by 0 bases and J by 4 bases, with 13 bases left in between. CDR3: CASSLDGTRVTEAFF. The CDR3 DNA reads TGCGCCAGCAGCTTGGACGGGACAAGGGTCACTGAAGCTTTCTTT.

This clonotype was seen many times. This sequence joins TRBV10-2 and TRBJ2-7, with 8 bases fitting TRBD2. This CDR3 has 16 residues. Germline V gene sequence: CDR1 WSHSY, CDR2 SAAADI. V lost 5 bases and J lost 0; bases outside the gene matches: 9. CDR3 loop: CASSQDLGLASYEQYF. Here the CDR3 DNA reads TGCGCCAGCAGTCAGGATTTAGGACTAGCCTCCTACGAGCAGTACTTC.

This clonotype has a count of ten or more. DNA of the CDR3: TGTGCCAGCTCACCAACCGGGGATACGCAGTATTTT. Translated, it gives CASSPTGDTQYF. The V gene is TRBV18, the J gene TRBJ2-3, with D hard to call. Germline CDR1 KGHSH, CDR2 LQKENI. The ends were cut back, 2 bases at V and 6 bases at J, with 6 bases in the middle. This CDR3 spans 12 amino acids.

This clonotype was counted at least ten times. The V gene is TRBV7-3, the J gene TRBJ2-1; TRBD2 matches 12 bases. With 5 bases clipped from V and 7 bases from J, the junction kept 6 bases outside the gene matches. The CDR3 is 15 residues long. CDR1 and CDR2 from the germline V gene are SGHTA and FQGTGA. CDR3 sequence: CASSPLAGGPNEQFF. The CDR3 DNA follows: TGTGCCAGCAGCCCCCTAGCGGGAGGGCCGAATGAGCAGTTCTTC.